This T cell receptor beta chain was captured by sequencing in a study of Ad26.COV2.S vaccination and SARS-CoV-2 variants. About the research overall: Once, or twice with 56 days between doses, Ad26.COV2.S was given intramuscularly.

The CDR3 contains 18 residues. Germline CDR1 is LNHDA and CDR2 is SQIVND (reference sequence). Deletions cut 3 bases from V and 0 bases from J, with 15 bases between. As to this clone: Antigen: not known.

Generated by immunoSEQ multiplex PCR, the TCRdb table keeps only in-frame clones and is missing some. The profile shows some 320,000 clones, around four fifths of them singletons. Findings and caveats of the study: Measurement of non-spike TCR breadth gave similar results in vaccine and placebo recipients.

Treatment given: around 19 received Ad26.COV2.S at low or high dose, single or two shots; several received placebo; per-sample allocation not given. Samples came from day 63 after the first vaccine or placebo injection. The vaccine delivered Wuhan-strain SARS-CoV-2 spike through an Ad26 vector. The rearrangement uses TRBV19 and TRBJ2-6; D is unresolved. The sequenced sample was peripheral blood, obtained in a trial of Ad26.COV2.S vaccine versus placebo. The TCR originated in a person between 18 and 59 years old who received the Ad26.COV2.S COVID-19 vaccine or a placebo. The CDR3 is CASSMVRQTYSGANVLTF. CDR3 DNA sequence: TGTGCCAGTAGTATGGTGAGGCAGACTTACTCTGGGGCCAACGTCCTGACTTTC.